Listed below are T cell receptor beta chains from one sample, sequenced in a study of early T cells in non-severe SARS-CoV-2 infection. TCRdb called the 5' RACE reads again in MiXCR, with one record for every CDR3 protein. This table has some 80,000 distinct CDR3 sequences, 10% to 15% appearing once. The sample comprised whole blood. The receptors originated from an adult who was a healthcare worker with PCR-confirmed SARS-CoV-2 infection or an uninfected control (not recorded which). CDR3s include the opening cysteine and the closing phenylalanine or tryptophan. D genes are given only for firm matches. Rows give clone size only sometimes, using once, few, many, or a class for an expanded clone.

D gene	V gene	clone size	CDR3 length	J gene	CDR3 protein	CDR3 DNA
TRBD1	TRBV4-2	NA	15	TRBJ1-1	CASRSSLTGGTEAFF	TGTGCCAGCAGATCGAGTCTTACAGGGGGCACTGAAGCTTTCTTT
NA	TRBV27	many	14	TRBJ2-3	CASSLGSPTDTQYF	TGTGCCAGCAGTTTGGGTAGCCCGACAGATACGCAGTATTTT
NA	TRBV24-1	many	12	TRBJ1-1	CATSIGYTEAFF	TGTGCCACCAGCATAGGCTACACTGAAGCTTTCTTT
NA	TRBV27	many	14	TRBJ1-1	CASRYRAPNTEAFF	TGTGCCAGCAGGTACAGGGCGCCGAACACTGAAGCTTTCTTT
TRBD2	TRBV5-1	many	13	TRBJ2-7	CASSPLAGGEQYF	TGCGCCAGCAGCCCCCTAGCCGGGGGGGAGCAGTACTTC
NA	TRBV20-1	NA	13	TRBJ2-5	CSVRDELRETQYF	TGCAGTGTCAGGGATGAACTCCGGGAGACCCAGTACTTC
NA	TRBV6-1	many	18	TRBJ1-5	CASSEVIRGSRPSQPQHF	TGTGCCAGCAGTGAAGTGATCCGAGGAAGCAGGCCAAGTCAGCCCCAGCATTTT
TRBD2	TRBV7-9	few	17	TRBJ2-3	CASSLEGTSASTDTQYF	TGTGCCAGCAGCTTAGAAGGGACTAGCGCGAGCACAGATACGCAGTATTTT
TRBD1	TRBV6-2/TRBV6-3	NA	16	TRBJ2-3	CASSYGTEISTDTQYF	TGTGCCAGCAGTTACGGGACAGAGATTAGCACAGATACGCAGTATTTT
TRBD2	TRBV5-4	few	15	TRBJ2-5	CASSLGGTSKETQYF	TGTGCCAGCAGCTTGGGGGGGACTAGTAAAGAGACCCAGTACTTC
TRBD1	TRBV2	NA	15	TRBJ1-1	CASKGQGDMNTEAFF	TGTGCCAGCAAAGGACAGGGGGACATGAACACTGAAGCTTTCTTT
TRBD2	TRBV11-2	few	16	TRBJ2-7	CASSSFLAGLHYEQYF	TGTGCCAGCAGCTCGTTCTTAGCGGGCCTGCACTACGAGCAGTACTTC
NA	TRBV6-6	NA	14	TRBJ2-7	CASTPDGSSYEQYF	TGTGCCAGCACTCCGGACGGGAGCTCCTACGAGCAGTACTTC
TRBD2	TRBV29-1	few	11	TRBJ2-7	CSVTSTYEQYF	TGCAGCGTGACTAGCACCTACGAGCAGTACTTC
NA	TRBV5-6	NA	15	TRBJ2-3	CASSSSRGSTDTQYF	TGTGCCAGCAGCTCATCCAGGGGTAGCACAGATACGCAGTATTTT
TRBD1	TRBV7-2	few	16	TRBJ1-5	CASSLGTGGRNQPQHF	TGTGCCAGCAGCTTAGGGACAGGGGGCAGGAATCAGCCCCAGCATTTT
NA	TRBV6-1	few	18	TRBJ1-5	CASFFVSGVGNSNQPQHF	TGTGCCAGCTTTTTTGTGTCGGGGGTCGGTAATAGCAATCAGCCCCAGCATTTT
NA	TRBV19	many	13	TRBJ1-5	CASSINFRQPQHF	TGTGCCAGTAGTATTAACTTTCGTCAGCCCCAGCATTTT
TRBD1	TRBV18	NA	15	TRBJ2-7	CASSPAGTGSTEQYF	TGTGCCAGCTCACCTGCCGGGACAGGGAGTACCGAGCAGTACTTC
TRBD1	TRBV29-1	many	13	TRBJ2-3	CSVEGNRGDTQYF	TGCAGCGTTGAGGGGAACAGGGGAGATACGCAGTATTTT
NA	TRBV25-1	NA	16	TRBJ1-3	CASSEPGRGMGNTIYF	TGTGCCAGCAGTGAGCCCGGACGGGGGATGGGAAACACCATATATTTT
TRBD2	TRBV7-9	few	13	TRBJ2-1	CASSLGTRDEQFF	TGTGCCAGCAGCTTGGGGACTAGGGATGAGCAGTTCTTC
TRBD1	TRBV24-1	many	15	TRBJ1-4	CATSDPQGAVEKLFF	TGTGCCACCAGTGACCCACAGGGGGCTGTGGAAAAACTGTTTTTT
NA	TRBV29-1	few	13	TRBJ1-1	CSVVSRGGTEAFF	TGCAGCGTTGTCTCCAGGGGAGGCACTGAAGCTTTCTTT
NA	TRBV5-6	NA	15	TRBJ2-5	CASSPVPGARETQYF	TGTGCCAGCAGCCCTGTCCCGGGAGCACGAGAGACCCAGTACTTC
NA	TRBV5-1	NA	13	TRBJ2-2	CASNRGNTGELFF	TGCGCCAGCAACCGGGGTAACACCGGGGAGCTGTTTTTT
NA	TRBV5-6	NA	13	TRBJ2-3	CASSDWGTDTQYF	TGTGCCAGCAGCGATTGGGGCACAGATACGCAGTATTTT
NA	TRBV3-1	many	15	TRBJ2-7	CASSPHSGQAIEQYF	TGTGCCAGCAGCCCTCATTCTGGACAAGCGATCGAGCAGTACTTC
TRBD2	TRBV24-1	few	16	TRBJ2-1	CATSDLGGRDYNEQFF	TGTGCCACCAGTGATTTAGGCGGGAGGGATTACAATGAGCAGTTCTTC
TRBD1	TRBV12-3/TRBV12-4	many	17	TRBJ2-4	CASRKGQGIGARNIQYF	TGTGCCAGCAGAAAAGGACAGGGGATCGGAGCGCGGAACATTCAGTACTTC
NA	TRBV9	NA	13	TRBJ1-2	CASTRGPGYGYTF	TGTGCCAGCACCAGGGGACCTGGGTATGGCTACACCTTC
TRBD2	TRBV3-1	NA	14	TRBJ2-7	CASTPSGGAYEQYF	TGTGCCAGCACCCCTAGCGGGGGGGCCTACGAGCAGTACTTC
TRBD1	TRBV7-2	few	13	TRBJ1-2	CASSLTTGIGYTF	TGTGCCAGCAGCTTAACGACAGGGATTGGCTACACCTTC
NA	TRBV6-1	NA	15	TRBJ2-3	CASSDLHQGTDTQYF	TGTGCCAGCAGCGACCTCCACCAAGGCACAGATACGCAGTATTTT
NA	TRBV5-4	many	13	TRBJ1-1	CASSLDRDTEAFF	TGTGCCAGCAGCTTGGATCGGGACACTGAAGCTTTCTTT